Listed below are T cell receptor beta chains from one sample, sequenced in a study of human T cells and chemical hapten exposure. MiXCR, applied by TCRdb to the RACE reads, yields one record per CDR3 protein. Among about 120,000 distinct CDR3 sequences listed, 9% to 14% were seen once. This material consisted of whole blood, taken in connection with sensitization to the hapten diphenylcyclopropenone (DPC). These receptors originate from a woman between 45 and 65 years old with alopecia areata. Some clones in this sample may be carry-over from other donors' samples. The CDR3 runs from the conserved cysteine through the conserved F or W. A D gene is named only where the DNA matches it firmly. Clone size is given for some rows only: seen once, a few or many times, or a class if the clone is expanded.

j_call,d_call,clone_size,cdr3_length,v_call,cdr3_aa,cdr3_nt
TRBJ1-2,TRBD1,many,14,TRBV7-8,CASSPDRVNYGYTF,TGTGCCAGCAGCCCGGACAGGGTTAACTATGGCTACACCTTC
TRBJ1-1,TRBD1,many,15,TRBV11-2,CASSPWTGEDTEAFF,TGTGCCAGCAGCCCCTGGACAGGCGAGGACACTGAAGCTTTCTTT
TRBJ1-2,.,.,14,TRBV20-1,CSADRDIANYGYTF,TGCAGTGCTGACCGGGACATAGCTAACTATGGCTACACCTTC
TRBJ2-5,.,.,12,TRBV7-9,CASSLEGRGGYF,TGTGCCAGCAGCTTAGAGGGCCGCGGCGGGTACTTC
TRBJ2-7,TRBD1,many,13,TRBV6-6,CASSRDREYEQYF,TGTGCCAGCAGTAGGGACAGGGAATACGAGCAGTACTTC
TRBJ2-6,TRBD1,few,17,TRBV29-1,CSVIQGTVSSGANVLTF,TGCAGCGTTATCCAAGGGACAGTGAGCTCTGGGGCCAACGTCCTGACTTTC
TRBJ2-1,.,many,12,TRBV7-9,CASSFDYNEQFF,TGTGCCAGCAGCTTCGATTACAATGAGCAGTTCTTC
TRBJ2-7,.,few,14,TRBV9,CASSVREVSYEQYF,TGTGCCAGCAGCGTAAGAGAGGTTTCCTACGAGCAGTACTTC
TRBJ1-5,.,few,15,TRBV18,CASSRVLNPNQPQHF,TGTGCCAGCTCACGAGTACTCAATCCCAATCAGCCCCAGCATTTT
TRBJ1-2,.,few,12,TRBV24-1,CATSDPKYGYTF,TGTGCCACCAGTGACCCTAAATATGGCTACACCTTC
TRBJ1-2,TRBD1,.,16,TRBV15,CATSRGGTGWTYGYTF,TGTGCCACCAGCAGAGGCGGGACAGGGTGGACCTATGGCTACACCTTC
TRBJ1-1,.,few,14,TRBV7-2,CASSLALGVTEAFF,TGTGCCAGCAGCTTAGCGCTGGGGGTCACTGAAGCTTTCTTT
TRBJ2-7,.,few,12,TRBV20-1,CSAVRDSSEQYF,TGCAGTGCTGTGCGGGACAGCTCGGAGCAGTACTTC
TRBJ1-4,.,.,16,TRBV18,CASSPPFGVENEKLFF,TGTGCCAGCTCACCACCGTTCGGGGTGGAGAATGAAAAACTGTTTTTT
TRBJ2-5,.,few,13,TRBV7-2,CASSFNRQETQYF,TGTGCCAGCAGCTTTAACAGGCAAGAGACCCAGTACTTC
TRBJ2-7,TRBD1,.,17,TRBV12-3/TRBV12-4,CASSLDFPGTEKYEQYF,TGTGCCAGCAGTTTAGATTTCCCAGGGACAGAGAAATACGAGCAGTACTTC
TRBJ1-2,TRBD1,many,13,TRBV6-5,CASSLQGREGYTF,TGTGCCAGCAGTCTACAGGGGAGGGAGGGCTACACCTTC
TRBJ2-5,.,.,13,TRBV18,CASSLNTEETQYF,TGTGCCAGCTCACTTAATACGGAAGAGACCCAGTACTTC
TRBJ1-6,TRBD1,.,15,TRBV20-1,CSAPSPGQGMSPLHF,TGCAGTGCTCCCAGCCCGGGACAGGGGATGTCACCCCTCCACTTT
TRBJ2-5,.,.,11,TRBV29-1,CSVRTGETQYF,TGCAGCGTGAGGACGGGCGAGACCCAGTACTTC
TRBJ1-6,TRBD1,.,14,TRBV2,CASSGDSLNSPLHF,TGTGCCAGCAGCGGGGACAGTCTTAATTCACCCCTCCACTTT
TRBJ2-1,TRBD2,few,15,TRBV20-1,CSAPTQRGWSNEQFF,TGCAGTGCCCCCACCCAGCGGGGTTGGAGCAATGAGCAGTTCTTC
TRBJ2-2,TRBD2,.,14,TRBV2,CASKPSGNTGELFF,TGTGCCAGTAAGCCTAGCGGGAACACCGGGGAGCTGTTTTTT
TRBJ1-6,.,many,15,TRBV20-1,CSIFSGGSYNSPLHF,TGCAGTATCTTTTCGGGAGGGTCCTATAATTCACCCCTCCACTTT
TRBJ2-3,TRBD1,.,15,TRBV7-9,CASTPTGLPTDTQYF,TGTGCCAGCACCCCGACAGGGTTACCCACAGATACGCAGTATTTT
TRBJ2-1,TRBD1,many,18,TRBV4-1,CASSQNYNDRGPGNEQFF,TGCGCCAGCAGCCAAAATTACAACGACAGGGGGCCGGGCAATGAGCAGTTCTTC
TRBJ2-1,TRBD1,few,17,TRBV7-8,CASSLARGQGSYNEQFF,TGTGCCAGCAGCTTAGCTCGGGGACAGGGCTCCTACAATGAGCAGTTCTTC